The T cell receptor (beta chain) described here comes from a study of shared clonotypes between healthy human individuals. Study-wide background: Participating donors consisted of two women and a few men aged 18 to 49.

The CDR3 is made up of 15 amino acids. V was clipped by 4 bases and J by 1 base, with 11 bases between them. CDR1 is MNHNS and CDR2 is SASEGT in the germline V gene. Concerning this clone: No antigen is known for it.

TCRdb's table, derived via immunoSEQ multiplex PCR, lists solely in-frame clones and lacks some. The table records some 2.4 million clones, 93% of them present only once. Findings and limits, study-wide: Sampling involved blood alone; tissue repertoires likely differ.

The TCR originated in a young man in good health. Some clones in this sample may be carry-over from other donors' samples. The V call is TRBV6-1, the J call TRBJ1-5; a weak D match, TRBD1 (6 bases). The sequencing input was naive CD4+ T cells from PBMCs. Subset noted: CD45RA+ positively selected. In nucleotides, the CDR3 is TGTGCCAGCAGTGTGGAGGGGGGAAGCAATCAGCCCCAGCATTTT. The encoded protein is CASSVEGGSNQPQHF.